The rows below give T cell receptor beta chains drawn from one sample of a study of blood T cells in healthy people across ages. In TCRdb, the 5' RACE reads were re-called with MiXCR into one record per CDR3 protein. The sample has around 900,000 distinct CDR3 sequences, roughly 51% seen once. Material for sequencing was blood. Source of these receptors: a woman aged 60-70 years in good health. The CDR3 runs from the conserved cysteine through the conserved F or W. D genes are given only for firm matches. Clone sizes are given selectively: once, few, many, or a class where the clone is expanded.

cdr3_nt | cdr3_aa | clone_size | j_call | v_call | d_call
TGTGCCACCAGCAGCTCGCGGGAGGATGGCTACACCTTC | CATSSSREDGYTF | NA | TRBJ1-2 | TRBV15 | NA
TGTGCCACCAGCCGGGACAGGATGAATTACGAGCAGTACTTC | CATSRDRMNYEQYF | NA | TRBJ2-7 | TRBV15 | TRBD1
TGCGCCAGCAGCTGGGGGGTCGGAGGGACCCACGGAGAGACCCAGTACTTC | CASSWGVGGTHGETQYF | NA | TRBJ2-5 | TRBV5-1 | NA
TGCGCCAGCAGCTCGGACGGTGGACATGAAAAACTGTTTTTT | CASSSDGGHEKLFF | NA | TRBJ1-4 | TRBV5-1 | NA
TGTGCCAGCAGTACGCCCGACACCGGGGAGCTGTTTTTT | CASSTPDTGELFF | NA | TRBJ2-2 | TRBV25-1 | NA
TGTGCCAGCAGCCCCGCGGTAGCGGAGTACAATGAGCAGTTCTTC | CASSPAVAEYNEQFF | NA | TRBJ2-1 | TRBV7-9 | NA
TGCAGTGCTCCGTACCGGGCGCAGGACGGCTACACCTTC | CSAPYRAQDGYTF | once | TRBJ1-2 | TRBV20-1 | NA
TGCGCCAGCAGCCACGAGCCGGGACAGGGGGACTACGAGCAGTACTTC | CASSHEPGQGDYEQYF | NA | TRBJ2-7 | TRBV5-1 | TRBD1
TGTGCCAGCAGCCCCCCCGGGAGATTCAACTATGGCTACACCTTC | CASSPPGRFNYGYTF | NA | TRBJ1-2 | TRBV25-1 | NA
TGTGCCAGCAGCTGGGGTTTGGGATACTACAATGAGCAGTTCTTC | CASSWGLGYYNEQFF | NA | TRBJ2-1 | TRBV7-6 | NA
TGTGCCAGCAGCCCGGACAGGGATAGGCAAGAGCAGTACTTC | CASSPDRDRQEQYF | NA | TRBJ2-4 | TRBV7-3 | TRBD1
TGTGCCTGGAAGGCATCTGGGGCCAACGTCCTGACTTTC | CAWKASGANVLTF | few | TRBJ2-6 | TRBV30 | NA
TGTGCCAGCAGTTACATCGAACCGCGTCGGAACGAGCAGTACTTC | CASSYIEPRRNEQYF | many | TRBJ2-7 | TRBV6-2/TRBV6-3 | NA
TGTGCCAGCAGCTTGTTTGATAGCGGGAGTTCGATAGATACGCAGTATTTT | CASSLFDSGSSIDTQYF | few | TRBJ2-3 | TRBV5-6 | TRBD2
TGCAGTGCTCGCCCCGCTAGTTCTACAGATACGCAGTATTTT | CSARPASSTDTQYF | NA | TRBJ2-3 | TRBV20-1 | NA
TGCGCCAGCAGCCAAGATCCCAACACAGATACGCAGTATTTT | CASSQDPNTDTQYF | few | TRBJ2-3 | TRBV4-1 | NA
TGTGCCACCAGCAGAAGCAAAAGTGGAAACATTCAGTACTTC | CATSRSKSGNIQYF | NA | TRBJ2-4 | TRBV15 | NA
TGTGCCAGCAGTGTGGGGGCTGTTACTGAAGCTTTCTTT | CASSVGAVTEAFF | NA | TRBJ1-1 | TRBV6-5 | NA
TGCGCCAGCAGCCAAGATTCACGACCGAACACCGGGGAGCTGTTTTTT | CASSQDSRPNTGELFF | few | TRBJ2-2 | TRBV4-3 | NA